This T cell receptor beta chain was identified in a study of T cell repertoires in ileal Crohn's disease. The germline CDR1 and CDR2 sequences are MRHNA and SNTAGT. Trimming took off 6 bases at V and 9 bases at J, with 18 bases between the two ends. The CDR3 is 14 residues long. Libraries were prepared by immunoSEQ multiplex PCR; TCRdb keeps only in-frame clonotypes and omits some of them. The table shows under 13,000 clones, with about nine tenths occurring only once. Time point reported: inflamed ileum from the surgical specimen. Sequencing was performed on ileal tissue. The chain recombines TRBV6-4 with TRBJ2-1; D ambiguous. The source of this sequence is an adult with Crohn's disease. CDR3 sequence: CASSDPPQRREQFF. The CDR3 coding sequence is TGTGCCAGCAGCGACCCTCCTCAGAGGCGTGAGCAGTTCTTC.